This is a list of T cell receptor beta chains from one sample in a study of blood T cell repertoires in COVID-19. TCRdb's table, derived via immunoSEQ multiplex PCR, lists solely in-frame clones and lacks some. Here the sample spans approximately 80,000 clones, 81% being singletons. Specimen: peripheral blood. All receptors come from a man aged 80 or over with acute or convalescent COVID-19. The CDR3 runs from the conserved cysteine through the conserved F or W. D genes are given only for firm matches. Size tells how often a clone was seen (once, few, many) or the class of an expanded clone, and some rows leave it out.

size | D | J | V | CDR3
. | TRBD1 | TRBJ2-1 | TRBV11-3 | CASSKTGNYNEQFF
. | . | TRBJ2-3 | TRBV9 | CASSGGFEGTDTQYF
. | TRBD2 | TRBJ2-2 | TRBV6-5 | CASILEKGLAGELFF
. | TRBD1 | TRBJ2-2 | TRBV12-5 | CASGLAKTGANTGELFF
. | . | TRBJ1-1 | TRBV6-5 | CASNDRRGGITEAFF
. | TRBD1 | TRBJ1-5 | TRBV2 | CASSRRGTGIGQPQHF
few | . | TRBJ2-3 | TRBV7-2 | CASSFVQASTDTQYF
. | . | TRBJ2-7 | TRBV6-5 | CASTSWSGSPYEQYF
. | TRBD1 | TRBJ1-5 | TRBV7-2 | CASSRTGWRPQHF
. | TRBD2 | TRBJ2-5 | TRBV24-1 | CATSDVGTSEYQETQYF
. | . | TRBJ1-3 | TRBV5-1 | CASSFGGLAGNTIYF
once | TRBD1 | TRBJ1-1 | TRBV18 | CASSQGGADTEAFF
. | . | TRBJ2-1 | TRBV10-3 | CAISEEGTINEQFF
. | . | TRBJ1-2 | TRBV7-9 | CASSREGYGYTF
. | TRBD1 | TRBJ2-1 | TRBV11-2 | CASSPTGPYNEQFF
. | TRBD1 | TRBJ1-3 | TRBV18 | CASSSLTGDTGNTIYF
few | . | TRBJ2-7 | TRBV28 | CASSLRRGRYEQYF
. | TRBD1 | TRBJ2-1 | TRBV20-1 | CSARGYEQFF
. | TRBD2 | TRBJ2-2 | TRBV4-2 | CASSGGLAGSNTGELFF
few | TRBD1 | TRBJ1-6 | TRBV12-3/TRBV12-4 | CASSPGQHSPLHF
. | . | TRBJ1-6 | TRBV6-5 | CASSYEGSSPLHF
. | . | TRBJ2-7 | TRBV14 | CASSQAPKTEQYF
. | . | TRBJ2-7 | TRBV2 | CASSGEYEQYF
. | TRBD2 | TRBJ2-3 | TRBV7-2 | CASSPQRGRADTQYF
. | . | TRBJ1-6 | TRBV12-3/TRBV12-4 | CASSDSYSPLHF
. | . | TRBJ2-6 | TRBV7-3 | CASSLTPGNPGANVLTF
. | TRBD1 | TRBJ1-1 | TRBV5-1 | CASSGGQGSTEAFF
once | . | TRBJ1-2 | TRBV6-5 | CASRKQGYYGYTF
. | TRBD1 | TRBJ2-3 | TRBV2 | CASSALRQGADTQYF
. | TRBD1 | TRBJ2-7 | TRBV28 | CASPPGTGVVGEQYF
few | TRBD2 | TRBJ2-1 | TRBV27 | CASSFSGLAAYNEQFF
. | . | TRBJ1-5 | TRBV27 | CASRRGGAEGNQPQHF
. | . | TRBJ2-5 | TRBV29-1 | CSVEHGAQETQYF
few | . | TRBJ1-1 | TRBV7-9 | CASSAGPGTEAFF
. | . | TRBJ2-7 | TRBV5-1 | CASSLDPAPQGTEQYF
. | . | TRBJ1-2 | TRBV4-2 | CASSQEAGGTDYGYTF
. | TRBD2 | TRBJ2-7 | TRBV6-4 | CASSDSASGNYEQYF
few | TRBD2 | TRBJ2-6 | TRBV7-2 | CASSFSRAGGGANVLTF
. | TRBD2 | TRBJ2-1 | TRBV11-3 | CASSLGGLAGSNEQFF
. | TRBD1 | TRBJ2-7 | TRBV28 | CASSLETGVYEQYF
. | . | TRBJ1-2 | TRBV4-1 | CASSQEQSGRNYGYTF
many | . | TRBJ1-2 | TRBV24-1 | CATSSNYGYTF
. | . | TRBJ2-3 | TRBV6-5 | CASRRYRVDTQYF
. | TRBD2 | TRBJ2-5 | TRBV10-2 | CASSHGGGGETQYF
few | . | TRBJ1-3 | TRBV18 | CASSPGTTSGNTIYF
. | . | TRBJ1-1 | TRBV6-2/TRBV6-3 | CASSYPDKAFF
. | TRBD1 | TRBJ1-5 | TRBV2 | CASSQQGAENNQPQHF
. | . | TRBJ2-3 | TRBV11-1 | CASSRRTDTQYF
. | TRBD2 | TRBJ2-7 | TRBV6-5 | CAIETTSAYEQYF
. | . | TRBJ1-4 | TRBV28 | CASRAYGIEKLFF
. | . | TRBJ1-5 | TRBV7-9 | CASSSNRFRSNQPQHF
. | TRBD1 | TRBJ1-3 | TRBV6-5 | CASSGQVSGNTIYF
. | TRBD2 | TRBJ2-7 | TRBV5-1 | CASSIRLAASYEQYF
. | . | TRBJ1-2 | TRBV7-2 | CASSLIQGREGYTF
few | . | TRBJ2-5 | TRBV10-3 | CAISEREETQYF
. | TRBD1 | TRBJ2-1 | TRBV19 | CASRKDRGQPHNEQFF
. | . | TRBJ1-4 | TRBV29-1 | CSVVGSAEKLFF
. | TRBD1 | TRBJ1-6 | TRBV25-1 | CASSEGQSSYNSPLHF
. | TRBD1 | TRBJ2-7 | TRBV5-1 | CASSSGQGVDEQYF